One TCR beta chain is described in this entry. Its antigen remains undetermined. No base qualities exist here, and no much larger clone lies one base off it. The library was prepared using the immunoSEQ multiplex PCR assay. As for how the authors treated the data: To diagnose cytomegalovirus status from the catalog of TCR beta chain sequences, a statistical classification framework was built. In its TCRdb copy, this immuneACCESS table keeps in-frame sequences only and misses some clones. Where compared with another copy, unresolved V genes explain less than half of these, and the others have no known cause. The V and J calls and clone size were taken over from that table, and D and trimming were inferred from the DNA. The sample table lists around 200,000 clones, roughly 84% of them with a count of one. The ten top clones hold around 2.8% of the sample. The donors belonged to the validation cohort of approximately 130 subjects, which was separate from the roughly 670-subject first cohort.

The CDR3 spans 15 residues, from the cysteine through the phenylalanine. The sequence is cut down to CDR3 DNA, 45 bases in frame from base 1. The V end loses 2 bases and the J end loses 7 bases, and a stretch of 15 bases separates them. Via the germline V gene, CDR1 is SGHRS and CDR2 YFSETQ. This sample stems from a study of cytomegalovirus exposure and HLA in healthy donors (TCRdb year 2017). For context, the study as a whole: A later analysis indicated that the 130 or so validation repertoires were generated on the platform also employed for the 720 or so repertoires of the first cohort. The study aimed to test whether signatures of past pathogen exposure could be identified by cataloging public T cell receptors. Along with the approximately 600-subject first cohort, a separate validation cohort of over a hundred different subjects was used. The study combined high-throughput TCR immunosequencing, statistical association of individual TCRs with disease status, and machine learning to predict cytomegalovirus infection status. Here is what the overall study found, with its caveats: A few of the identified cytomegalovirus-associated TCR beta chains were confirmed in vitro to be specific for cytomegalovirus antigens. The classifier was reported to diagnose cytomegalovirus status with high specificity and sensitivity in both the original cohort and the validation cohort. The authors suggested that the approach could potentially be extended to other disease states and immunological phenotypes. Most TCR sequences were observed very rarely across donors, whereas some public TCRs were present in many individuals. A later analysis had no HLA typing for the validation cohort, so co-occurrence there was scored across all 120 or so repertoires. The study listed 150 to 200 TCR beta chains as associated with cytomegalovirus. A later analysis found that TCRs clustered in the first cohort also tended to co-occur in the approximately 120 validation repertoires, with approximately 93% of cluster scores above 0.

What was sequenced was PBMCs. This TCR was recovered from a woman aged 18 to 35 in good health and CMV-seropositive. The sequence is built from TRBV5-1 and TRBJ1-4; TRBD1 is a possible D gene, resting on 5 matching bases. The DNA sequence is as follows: TGCGCCAGCAGCTTCGGGACTCAGATTGGTGAAAAACTGTTTTTT. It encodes CASSFGTQIGEKLFF.